This T cell receptor (beta chain) is from a study of circulating and synovial CD4+ cells in juvenile arthritis. General study results and limits: Circulating pathogenic-like lymphocytes shared a substantially higher fraction of CDR3 sequences with synovium than bulk blood. Bulk blood CD4 repertoires were more diverse than these.

Details on this clone: What it binds is not known.

This table comes from immunoSEQ multiplex PCR, and its TCRdb copy is limited to in-frame clones, with some not included. The data contain 30,000 to 40,000 clones, about 95% of them singletons. The V and J ends lost 9 bases and 1 base respectively, with 9 bases between them. Germline V gene sequence: CDR1 MNHEY, CDR2 SVGAGI. CDR3 length equals 12 residues. This TCR was recovered from a human donor with juvenile idiopathic arthritis. Material for sequencing was CD4+ T cells from blood. The rearrangement joins TRBV6-5 to TRBJ1-1, with D maybe TRBD1 (5 bases). CDR3 bases: TGTGCCAGTACAGGATGGAACACTGAAGCTTTCTTT. This gives the protein CASTGWNTEAFF.